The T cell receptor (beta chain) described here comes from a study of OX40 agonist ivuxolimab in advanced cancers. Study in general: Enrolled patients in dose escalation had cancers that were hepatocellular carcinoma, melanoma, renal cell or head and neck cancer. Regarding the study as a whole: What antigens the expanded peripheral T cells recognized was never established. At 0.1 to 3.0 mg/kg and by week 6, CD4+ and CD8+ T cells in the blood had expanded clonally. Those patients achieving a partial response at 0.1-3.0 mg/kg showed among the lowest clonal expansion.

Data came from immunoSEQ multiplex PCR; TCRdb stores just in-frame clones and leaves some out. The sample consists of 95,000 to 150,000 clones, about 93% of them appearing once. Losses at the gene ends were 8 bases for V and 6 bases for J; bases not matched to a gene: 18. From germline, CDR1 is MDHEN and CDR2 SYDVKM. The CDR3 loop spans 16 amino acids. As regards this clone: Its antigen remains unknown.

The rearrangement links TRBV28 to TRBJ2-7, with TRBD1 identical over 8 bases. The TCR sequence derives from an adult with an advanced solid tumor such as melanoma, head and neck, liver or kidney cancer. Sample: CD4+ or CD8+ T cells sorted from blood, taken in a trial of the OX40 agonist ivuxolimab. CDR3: CASSKPGGGLDAEQYF. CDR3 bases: TGTGCCAGCTCCAAGCCAGGGGGCGGACTGGATGCCGAGCAGTACTTC.